Below, one TCR beta chain is given with its context. This sample was included in a study of blood T cell repertoires in COVID-19. Study summary: Spain, Italy and the United States supplied samples that represented acute and convalescent COVID-19. Sources were T cells, B-cell-depleted T cells, or PBMCs; the material itself was cDNA or gDNA.

The CDR3 extends over 17 amino acids. Germline CDR1 reads KGHSH; CDR2 reads LQKENI. V gave up 2 bases and J gave up 6 bases; unmatched junction bases: 15. Methods used by the authors: Amplification of reference gene primers provided the estimated nucleated cell counts. Here immunoSEQ multiplex PCR was the method, and the copy in TCRdb shows in-frame clones only, minus some. From that table come the V and J calls and clone size; the DNA was used to work out D and trimming. The sample shows about 80,000 clones, roughly 82% of them seen only once. This TCR came from an elderly man with acute or convalescent COVID-19. The chain combines TRBV18 with TRBJ1-1; 7 nucleotides align to TRBD1. Sample: peripheral blood. CDR3 nucleotide sequence: TGTGCCAGCTCACCAAATGGGGGGTACAGGGGAGCATCTGAAGCTTTCTTT. The encoded protein is CASSPNGGYRGASEAFF.